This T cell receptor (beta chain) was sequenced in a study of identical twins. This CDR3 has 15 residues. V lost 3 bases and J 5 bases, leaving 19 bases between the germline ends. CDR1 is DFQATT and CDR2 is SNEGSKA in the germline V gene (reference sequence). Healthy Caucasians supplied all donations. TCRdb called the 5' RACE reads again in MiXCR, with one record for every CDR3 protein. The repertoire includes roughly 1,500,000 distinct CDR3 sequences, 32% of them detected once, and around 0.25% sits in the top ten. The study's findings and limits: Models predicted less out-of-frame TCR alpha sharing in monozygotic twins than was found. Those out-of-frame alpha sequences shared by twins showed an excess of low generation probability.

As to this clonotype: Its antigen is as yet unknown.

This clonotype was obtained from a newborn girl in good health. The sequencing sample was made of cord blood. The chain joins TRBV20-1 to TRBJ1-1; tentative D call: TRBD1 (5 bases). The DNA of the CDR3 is TGCAGTGCTAGTTTGGGGGTTTATACGGGGACTGAAGCTTTCTTT. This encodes CSASLGVYTGTEAFF.